This T cell receptor beta chain was sequenced in a study of radiation and T cells in renal cell carcinoma. Whole-study results and caveats: Intratumoral heterogeneity was not captured in these 0.95 to 1 g regions. Compared with controls, irradiated tumors had more, larger dominant CDR3 motifs.

Treatment reported: treatment-naive control, cytoreductive nephrectomy. As for this clone: The antigen is undetermined.

Sequenced by immunoSEQ multiplex PCR; TCRdb stores in-frame clones only, minus some. The sample has some 21,000 clones; around 50% are singletons. V shed 1 base and J shed 6 bases, with 18 bases lying between them. Germline assignment: CDR1 LNHNV and CDR2 YYDKDF (reference sequence). The CDR3 is 17 amino acids. The starting material was tumor tissue, obtained from a patient whose treatment was nephrectomy without radiotherapy. This sequence was found in a human donor with renal cell carcinoma. This chain connects TRBV15 to TRBJ2-2; the D gene is possibly TRBD2 (5 bases). The CDR3 coding sequence is TGTGCCACCAGCAGAGGTGGTACGGGGTGGTCTTCCGGGGAGCTGTTTTTT. Encoded protein: CATSRGGTGWSSGELFF. Full variable domain (rest looked up from reference TRBV15 and TRBJ2-2): DAMVIQNPRYQVTQFGKPVTLSCSQTLNHNVMYWYQQKSSQAPKLLFHYYDKDFNNEADTPDNFQSRRPNTSFCFLDIRSPGLGDTAMYLCATSRGGTGWSSGELFFGEGSRLTVL.